This passage covers 29 T cell receptor beta chains from one sample sequenced in a study of CD8+CD57+ T cells in acquired aplastic anemia. Patients chosen for sequencing had shown CD8+CD57+ cell expansion by flow cytometry. Researchers used genomic DNA as the template to profile TCR beta VDJ and CDR3. Using its own MiXCR run on the reads, TCRdb lists one record per CDR3 protein. The sample records about 240,000 distinct CDR3 sequences, more than 45% being singletons. Sequencing was performed on sorted CD4+, CD8+, or CD8+CD57+ T cells (not recorded which) from PBMCs. These receptors all stem from a human donor with aplastic anemia.

This clonotype has a count of ten or more. CDR3 bases: TGCAGCGTCTACAGGGTGGAAGCGGGATATGAGCAGTTCTTC. Translation: CSVYRVEAGYEQFF. The chain links TRBV29-1 to TRBJ2-1; tentatively, D is TRBD2 (7 bases). Trimming stripped 6 bases from V and 8 bases from J, with 20 bases between. Germline V CDR1 and CDR2: SQVTM, ANQGSEA. This CDR3 contains 14 residues.

This clonotype showed up many times. The V call is TRBV7-9, the J call TRBJ2-7, with D perhaps matching TRBD1 or TRBD2 (5 bases each). Trimming removed 5 bases from V and 1 base from J, with 15 bases in between. Germline CDR1 reads SEHNR; CDR2 reads FQNEAQ (reference sequence). The CDR3 is 15 amino acids. CDR3 sequence: CASSGPGTASYEQYF. CDR3 nucleotides: TGTGCCAGCAGCGGGCCCGGGACCGCATCCTACGAGCAGTACTTC.

This chain uses TRBV15 with TRBJ2-7, with a possible D match to TRBD1 (6 bases). Per germline, CDR1 LNHNV and CDR2 YYDKDF (reference sequence). Trimming removed 0 bases from V and 0 bases from J, with 15 bases in between. The CDR3 is 17 residues long. The CDR3 reads CATSRDLAGDLSYEQYF. The CDR3 bases are TGTGCCACCAGCAGAGATCTAGCAGGGGATCTCTCCTACGAGCAGTACTTC.

This sequence joins TRBV15 and TRBJ2-5, with 7 positions matching TRBD2. V was clipped by 0 bases and J by 4 bases; unmatched bases: 5. The CDR3 has 15 amino acids. Germline loops: CDR1 LNHNV, CDR2 YYDKDF (reference sequence). DNA of the CDR3: TGTGCCACCAGCAGAGAGGGGGGGGGGACAGAGACCCAGTACTTC. This sequence encodes CATSREGGGTETQYF.

This clonotype was seen a handful of times. It may be a read error: a sequence one base away is much more abundant. In DNA form, the CDR3 reads TGCAGTGCTAGGACAGAAACTTACGGGCAGTACTTC. Translated: CSARTETYGQYF. The chain joins TRBV20-1 to TRBJ2-7; maybe TRBD1 (5 bases). Germline values: CDR1 DFQATT, CDR2 SNEGSKA (reference sequence). This CDR3 is built from 12 residues.

At least ten counts were recorded for this clonotype. The J gene is TRBJ1-1, the V gene TRBV10-3; TRBD1 is a possible D gene (5 bases). In germline, CDR1 is ENHRY, CDR2 SYGVKD. This CDR3 has 15 amino acids. Between the trimmed V and J ends, which lost 3 bases and 1 base, there was a span of 12 bases. The CDR3 spells CAISDFRGGNTEAFF. In nucleotides, the CDR3 is TGTGCCATCAGTGATTTTCGTGGGGGGAACACTGAAGCTTTCTTT.

This clonotype was recorded many times. V is TRBV7-8 and J is TRBJ1-3; tentatively, D is TRBD1 (5 bases). Trimming left V 1 base short and J 3 bases short, with 10 bases between. Germline CDR1 and CDR2: SGHVS and FQNEAQ. The CDR3 has 15 amino acids. CDR3 coding DNA: TGTGCCAGCAGCTTAGTGGGGGAAGATGGAAACACCATATATTTT. It translates to CASSLVGEDGNTIYF.

This clonotype was counted at least ten times. V and J are TRBV25-1 and TRBJ2-3; D may be TRBD2 (6 bases). Germline V gene sequence: CDR1 MGHDK, CDR2 SYGVNS. The CDR3 totals 14 residues. Trimming left V 3 bases short and J 1 base short, with 8 bases between. CDR3 in amino acids: CASSEGLGTDTQYF. As DNA, the CDR3 is TGTGCCAGCAGTGAGGGACTTGGCACAGATACGCAGTATTTT.

This clonotype has at least ten counts. The rearrangement joins TRBV12-5 to TRBJ1-1; a possible D gene is TRBD1 (5 bases). This CDR3 has 14 amino acids. CDR1 is LGHNT and CDR2 is FRNRAP in the germline V gene. Trimming pared 5 bases from V and 5 bases from J, leaving 15 bases between. The CDR3 DNA sequence: TGTGCTAGTGGTATCGGGGCGAAGGGTACTGAAGCTTTCTTT. Encoded protein: CASGIGAKGTEAFF. Based on the CDR3 plus reference TRBV12-5 and TRBJ1-1, the full variable domain is DARVTQTPRHKVTEMGQEVTMRCQPILGHNTVFWYRQTMMQGLELLAYFRNRAPLDDSGMPKDRFSAEMPDATLATLKIQPSEPRDSAVYFCASGIGAKGTEAFFGQGTRLTVV.

This clonotype has just a few counts. The chain uses TRBV7-2 and TRBJ1-2; D is undetermined. V was trimmed by 2 bases and J by 4 bases, leaving 8 bases between them. The CDR3 consists of 13 residues. Germline V gene lookup returns CDR1 SGHTA and CDR2 FQGNSA. Here the CDR3 DNA reads TGTGCCAGCAGCTTAAGGACTACCTATGGCTACACCTTC. Translated, it gives CASSLRTTYGYTF. Filled out from reference TRBV7-2 and TRBJ1-2, the complete variable domain reads GAGVSQSPSNKVTEKGKDVELRCDPISGHTALYWYRQSLGQGLEFLIYFQGNSAPDKSGLPSDRFSAERTGGSVSTLTIQRTQQEDSAVYLCASSLRTTYGYTFGSGTRLTVV.

The genes are TRBV15 and TRBJ2-7; tentatively, D is TRBD2 (5 bases). There are 14 residues in the CDR3. Germline V CDR1 and CDR2: LNHNV, YYDKDF (reference sequence). V was shortened by 4 bases and J by 1 base, with 11 bases between the two germline ends. As DNA, the CDR3 is TGTGCCACCAGCATCGGGGATACTTCCTACGAGCAGTACTTC. Translating gives CATSIGDTSYEQYF.

The rearrangement links TRBV11-3 to TRBJ2-5; D gene unclear. This CDR3 is 13 amino acids long. Trimming took off 0 bases at V and 5 bases at J, with 7 bases between the two ends. Germline values: CDR1 SGHNT, CDR2 YENEEA. CDR3 sequence (DNA): TGTGCCAGCAGCTTAGAAGTGTGGGAGACCCAGTACTTC. It translates to CASSLEVWETQYF.

The chain joins TRBV9 to TRBJ2-1, with 7 nucleotides matching TRBD2. Germline trimming cut 4 bases from V and 5 bases from J; bases unmatched to any gene: 6. The CDR3 is 14 residues long. Germline CDR1 reads SGDLS; CDR2 reads YYNGEE. The CDR3 DNA follows: TGTGCCAGCAGCTCGAGCGGGATTCACAATGAGCAGTTCTTC. It encodes CASSSSGIHNEQFF.

The chain recombines TRBV20-1 with TRBJ2-7; TRBD1 aligns across 9 bases. The junction had 4 bases not matched to a gene; V was cut back by 3 bases and J by 1 base. CDR1 is DFQATT, CDR2 SNEGSKA, per germline (reference sequence). The CDR3 is 14 amino acids. The CDR3 region has the DNA TGCAGTGCTAGCGGGGACAGGGTGTCCTACGAGCAGTACTTC. Translating gives CSASGDRVSYEQYF.

At least ten counts were recorded for this clonotype. This chain connects TRBV12-3 or TRBV12-4 to TRBJ2-6; D gene unclear. The CDR3 loop spans 13 amino acids. V shed 3 bases and J shed 3 bases, with 3 bases lying between them. The chain's CDR3 is CASSLDGANVLTF. The CDR3 DNA is TGTGCCAGCAGTTTGGATGGGGCCAACGTCCTGACTTTC.

A remark on this clonotype: At one boundary the junction diverges from the germline segment, which might be a read error. The rearrangement joins TRBV5-1 to TRBJ2-7; TRBD2 matches 8 bases. Germline assignment: CDR1 SGHRS and CDR2 YFSETQ. The CDR3 loop spans 15 amino acids. The chain's CDR3 is CASSTTAGDSYEQYF. As DNA, the CDR3 is TGTGCCAGCAGCACCACAGCGGGGGACTCCTACGAGCAGTACTTC.

On this clonotype itself: The CDR3 does not close with the conserved phenylalanine or tryptophan, likely indicating a read error. The chain joins TRBV15 to TRBJ2-7; 9 nucleotides agree with TRBD2. Germline CDR1 reads LNHNV; CDR2 reads YYDKDF (reference sequence). V gave up 3 bases and J gave up 4 bases; unmatched junction bases: 7. The CDR3 totals 15 residues. CDR3 protein: CATSSGSGSQYEQYL. DNA for the CDR3: TGTGCCACCAGCAGCGGTAGCGGGAGTCAGTACGAGCAGTACCTC.

On this clonotype itself: The junction departs from germline at one end; a sequencing error may be responsible. This chain links TRBV10-3 with TRBJ2-7; TRBD2 aligns across 8 bases. From germline, CDR1 is ENHRY and CDR2 SYGVKD. This CDR3 has 20 amino acids. Here the CDR3 DNA reads TGTGCCGTCAGTTGGACTAGCAGCCAAGATCTCGGGACTGGCTCCTACGAGCAGTACTTC. Translation gives CAVSWTSSQDLGTGSYEQYF.

This clonotype was seen repeatedly, ten times or more. This chain uses TRBV13 with TRBJ2-7, with 7 bases matching TRBD2. The CDR3 contains 14 residues. Germline CDR1 reads PRHDT; CDR2 reads FYEKMQ (reference sequence). V was clipped by 5 bases and J by 4 bases; unmatched bases: 8. The DNA for the CDR3 is TGTGCCAGCAGCCGGGACTACCCAACTTACGAGCAGTACTTC. This encodes CASSRDYPTYEQYF.

This clonotype has a handful of counts. V is TRBV5-1 and J is TRBJ2-7; 7 bases fit TRBD2. Germline CDR1 reads SGHRS; CDR2 reads YFSETQ. The CDR3 contains 14 residues. The junction had 7 bases not matched to a gene; V was cut back by 1 base and J by 6 bases. Here the CDR3 reads CASSLWRESLEQYF. The DNA of the CDR3 is TGCGCCAGCAGCTTGTGGCGGGAGTCTCTCGAGCAGTACTTC.

Ten or more counts support this clonotype. The chain combines TRBV7-9 with TRBJ2-7, with 10 bases that match TRBD1. CDR1 is SEHNR, CDR2 FQNEAQ, per germline (reference sequence). J was trimmed by 1 base and V by 3 bases; bases with no gene match: 3. The CDR3 is 15 residues long. The CDR3 reads CASSLTGGKSYEQYF. DNA for the CDR3: TGTGCCAGCAGCTTGACAGGGGGCAAGTCCTACGAGCAGTACTTC. Looking up the rest from reference TRBV7-9 and TRBJ2-7 gives the full variable domain: DTGVSQNPRHKITKRGQNVTFRCDPISEHNRLYWYRQTLGQGPEFLTYFQNEAQLEKSRLLSDRFSAERPKGSFSTLEIQRTEQGDSAMYLCASSLTGGKSYEQYFGPGTRLTVT.

CDR3 sequence: CATSGVSGNTIYF. The CDR3 DNA reads TGTGCCACCTCAGGGGTCTCTGGAAACACCATATATTTT. J is TRBJ1-3 and V is TRBV7-2, with D possibly TRBD1 on 6 matching bases. This CDR3 has 13 residues. Germline CDR1 SGHTA, CDR2 FQGNSA. Trimming took 10 bases from V and 0 from J, leaving 10 bases between them.

The gene calls are TRBV20-1 and TRBJ1-6; 9 bases map to TRBD1. CDR3 length: 16 amino acids. Germline CDR1 and CDR2: DFQATT and SNEGSKA (reference sequence). The V and J ends lost 3 bases and 6 bases, in that order; junction bases with no gene match: 9. The CDR3 DNA is TGCAGTGCTAGTAGGGGGACAGGGACTCTTAATTCACCCCTCCACTTT. This gives the protein CSASRGTGTLNSPLHF.

The rearrangement joins TRBV12-3 or TRBV12-4 to TRBJ1-1; no clear D gene. CDR3 length: 14 amino acids. With 6 bases removed from V and 1 base from J, the gap between germline ends came to 12 bases. For the CDR3, the DNA is TGTGCCAGCAGGACGCCGGGGAGGAACACTGAAGCTTTCTTT. Translating gives CASRTPGRNTEAFF.

This clonotype appeared many times. V gene TRBV5-1 combines with J gene TRBJ2-5; possibly TRBD1 for D (6 bases). The CDR3 totals 15 residues. Germline lookup yields CDR1 SGHRS and CDR2 YFSETQ. V was shortened by 4 bases and J by 5 bases, with 18 bases between the two germline ends. CDR3 region: CASSHTGLPSETQYF. The CDR3 DNA reads as TGCGCCAGCAGCCATACAGGGTTACCATCGGAGACCCAGTACTTC.

V and J are TRBV20-1 and TRBJ1-3; 11 bases line up with TRBD1. CDR1 is DFQATT and CDR2 is SNEGSKA in the germline V gene (reference sequence). After removal of 1 base from V and 7 bases from J, the junction contained 6 bases not matched to a gene. This CDR3 contains 15 residues. The CDR3 protein is CSARGGGDRGNTIYF. The CDR3 DNA sequence: TGCAGTGCTAGAGGCGGAGGGGACAGGGGGAACACCATATATTTT.

The chain employs TRBV19 and TRBJ1-6; no clear D. Per the germline V gene, CDR1 is LNHDA and CDR2 is SQIVND (reference sequence). The V end was cut by 3 bases, the J end by 7 bases, with 4 bases between. The CDR3 runs 12 residues. The CDR3 sequence is CASSMSNSPLHF. The CDR3, as DNA: TGTGCCAGTAGTATGAGCAATTCACCCCTCCACTTT.

About this clonotype itself: A much larger clone sits a single nucleotide away, making a read error possible. This sequence joins TRBV6-4 and TRBJ2-7; 11 positions match TRBD2. The DNA end lines up better with TRBJ2-1; the J call may be wrong. CDR3 length: 14 amino acids. The germline CDR1 and CDR2 sequences are MRHNA and SNTAGT. The CDR3 sequence is CASSATSGSDEQFF. The CDR3 DNA reads as TGTGCCAGCAGTGCTACTAGCGGGAGCGATGAGCAGTTCTTC.

The chain carries TRBV4-2 and TRBJ2-7; 16 bases fit TRBD2. The V and J ends lost 1 base and 4 bases, in that order; junction bases with no gene match: 7. The CDR3 length is 18 residues. Germline loops: CDR1 LGHNA, CDR2 YNFKEQ. The CDR3 here is CASSQAGTSGRERYEQYF. The CDR3 nucleotides are TGTGCCAGCAGCCAAGCCGGGACTAGCGGGAGGGAGAGGTACGAGCAGTACTTC.